The clone carrying this TCR beta chain was counted a few times. Antigen: not known. This record comes from a study of CD8 T cells in ankylosing spondylitis. The study's findings and limits: One TCR beta motif, made up of 7 or 8 highly homologous variants, appeared characteristic of ankylosing spondylitis blood. Disease-associated clones were reportedly significantly overrepresented in matched ankylosing spondylitis synovial fluid.

MiXCR was run by TCRdb on the 5' RACE reads, yielding one entry per CDR3 protein. The sample records hundreds of thousands of distinct CDR3 sequences, 20% being singletons. Material: blood, either unsorted or a sorted T cell fraction (not recorded which). This sequence was found in a male donor with ankylosing spondylitis or in good health (not recorded which).

The CDR3: CASSRTGVNQPQHF. DNA for the CDR3: TGTGCCAGCTCTCGCACAGGGGTCAATCAGCCCCAGCATTTT. The chain couples TRBV11-2 to TRBJ1-5, with 7 bases matching TRBD1. Looked up from germline, CDR1 is SGHAT and CDR2 is FQNNGV. V lost 8 bases and J lost 3; bases outside the gene matches: 7. This CDR3 contains 14 residues.